The clone carrying this TCR beta chain was seen more than once but under ten times. The target antigen is unknown. This may arise from a read error, as a much more abundant clone is one base away. This specimen comes from a study of T cells in Graves' hyperthyroidism and ophthalmopathy. Whole-study findings and limits: A median 6.5 months before onset, the model predicted ophthalmopathy.

Researchers amplified the TCR beta CDR3 regions from RNA transcripts. HTBI primers were used for first-round RT-PCR of the TCR CDR3. TCRdb recomputed calls from the multiplex PCR reads with MiXCR, one row per CDR3 protein. The repertoire consists of about 690,000 distinct CDR3 sequences, with 15% to 20% occurring once and the leading ten covering about 14%. Per germline, CDR1 MNHEY and CDR2 SMNVEV (reference sequence). The CDR3 contains 14 residues. Patients were excluded for uncontrolled infection, other autoimmune disease, pregnancy or lactation. Orbital computed tomography, thyroid ultrasound, serum thyroxine and TRAb, and clinical symptoms together informed the diagnoses.

This chain links TRBV27 with TRBJ1-1; D remains unclear. This TCR derives from a man between 45 and 60 years old with Graves' hyperthyroidism. Sequencing used blood. The CDR3: CASSKDTRGTKAFF. In nucleotides, the CDR3 is TGTGCCAGCAGCAAGGATACCCGAGGCACTAAAGCTTTCTTT.